Given below is one TCR beta chain in context. Libraries were prepared by immunoSEQ multiplex PCR; TCRdb keeps only in-frame clonotypes and omits some of them. The table lists 150,000 to 200,000 clones, approximately 90% of them singletons. The sample is drawn from a study of blood T cell repertoires in COVID-19. Overall study context: The samples span acute and convalescent COVID-19 from the United States, Italy and Spain.

The sequence came from a woman in her fifties or sixties with acute or convalescent COVID-19. Material: peripheral blood.

CDR3 coding DNA: TGTGCCAGCTGGGGACAGGGAAGTGGCTACACCTTC. Encoded protein: CASWGQGSGYTF. The rearrangement joins TRBV9 to TRBJ1-2; TRBD1 aligns across 9 bases. Per the germline V gene, CDR1 is SGDLS and CDR2 is YYNGEE. Germline trimming cut 7 bases from V and 7 bases from J; bases unmatched to any gene: 5. CDR3 length: 12 amino acids.